The 8 T cell receptor beta chains listed next were all sequenced from one sample in a study of T cells in localized non-small cell lung cancer (dated by TCRdb to about 2020). Library construction relied on the immunoSEQ multiplex PCR assay. This is the immuneACCESS table as TCRdb keeps it, with only in-frame sequences that have V and J called. A part of the clones is gone; compared with another copy, unresolved V genes explain less than half, and the rest is unexplained. The table for this sample lists about 40,000 clones; around 90% of them were counted only once. The biggest ten clones account for about 4% of the sample. Sequences were derived from peripheral blood, sampled before any cancer treatment. These receptors came from a man between 18 and 49 years old with stage I lung adenocarcinoma.

The chain has TRBV6-1 and TRBJ1-2; D is unresolved. Germline V lookup: CDR1 MNHNS, CDR2 SASEGT. Trimming removed 7 bases at V and 8 bases at J, with 20 bases between. The CDR3 is made up of 14 amino acids. The CDR3 DNA reads TGTGCCAGCATCCTCGAGGGCCTGACGAGAGGCTACACCTTC. Translating it yields CASILEGLTRGYTF.

The CDR3 sequence: CASTPQGLSSTDTQYF. The CDR3 nucleotides read TGTGCCAGCACCCCCCAGGGTCTAAGCTCCACAGATACGCAGTATTTT. This chain joins TRBV25-1 and TRBJ2-3; D possibly corresponds to TRBD1 (5 bases). Germline CDR1 reads MGHDK; CDR2 reads SYGVNS. The CDR3 is 16 amino acids. V dropped 7 bases and J dropped 2 bases, with 19 bases sitting between them.

The chain links TRBV21-1 to TRBJ2-3. TRBV21-1 is termed a pseudogene. The CDR3 contains 14 residues. CDR3 sequence: CASSKSRAADTQYF. The CDR3 bases are TGTGCCAGCAGCAAATCCCGGGCGGCAGATACGCAGTATTTT.

The chain carries TRBV25-1 and TRBJ2-5; D is ambiguous. CDR3 size: 12 residues. Trimming took 3 bases from V and 5 from J, leaving 7 bases between them. Germline V gene lookup returns CDR1 MGHDK and CDR2 SYGVNS. CDR3 sequence: CASSDLMETQYF. Written as DNA, the CDR3 is TGTGCCAGCAGTGATTTAATGGAGACCCAGTACTTC. The complete variable domain, with remaining parts taken from reference TRBV25-1 and TRBJ2-5, reads EADIYQTPRYLVIGTGKKITLECSQTMGHDKMYWYQQDPGMELHLIHYSYGVNSTEKGDLSSESTVSRIRTEHFPLTLESARPSHTSQYLCASSDLMETQYFGPGTRLLVL.

The CDR3 here is CASSAFSGADTQYF. The CDR3 nucleotides read TGCGCCAGCAGCGCTTTCTCGGGGGCGGATACGCAGTATTTT. The chain uses TRBV5-1 and TRBJ2-3; D may correspond to TRBD1 or TRBD2 (6 bases each). CDR1 is SGHRS and CDR2 is YFSETQ in the germline V gene. The CDR3 consists of 14 residues. Between the trimmed V and J ends, which lost 4 bases and 6 bases, there was a span of 15 bases.

This rearrangement joins TRBV30 to TRBJ1-4; D gene uncertain. Germline CDR1 is GTSNPN and CDR2 is SVGIG (reference sequence). Trimming shortened V by 3 bases and J by 0 bases, and 11 bases separated the two germline ends. The length of the CDR3 is 15 residues. CDR3 DNA: TGTGCCTGGAGCCCTGGACGAGCAACTAATGAAAAACTGTTTTTT. Its protein is CAWSPGRATNEKLFF.

The genes are TRBV5-4 and TRBJ2-1; possible D gene TRBD2, 7 bases. The germline V gene encodes CDR1 SGHNT and CDR2 YYREEE (reference sequence). Trimming removed 4 bases from V and 0 bases from J, with 26 bases in between. The CDR3 has 20 residues. For the CDR3, the DNA is TGTGCCAGCAGCCCTCTCGGGTCTCGCGGGGGCCGGACCTCCTACAATGAGCAGTTCTTC. Its translation: CASSPLGSRGGRTSYNEQFF.

The genes are TRBV2 and TRBJ1-2; D perhaps matches TRBD1 (6 bases). Germline values: CDR1 SNHLY, CDR2 FYNNEI. This CDR3 is 11 amino acids long. Trimming took off 5 bases at V and 12 bases at J, with 13 bases between the two ends. Written as DNA, the CDR3 is TGTGCCAGCAGTCCCCAACAGGGTGACACCTTC. This sequence encodes CASSPQQGDTF.